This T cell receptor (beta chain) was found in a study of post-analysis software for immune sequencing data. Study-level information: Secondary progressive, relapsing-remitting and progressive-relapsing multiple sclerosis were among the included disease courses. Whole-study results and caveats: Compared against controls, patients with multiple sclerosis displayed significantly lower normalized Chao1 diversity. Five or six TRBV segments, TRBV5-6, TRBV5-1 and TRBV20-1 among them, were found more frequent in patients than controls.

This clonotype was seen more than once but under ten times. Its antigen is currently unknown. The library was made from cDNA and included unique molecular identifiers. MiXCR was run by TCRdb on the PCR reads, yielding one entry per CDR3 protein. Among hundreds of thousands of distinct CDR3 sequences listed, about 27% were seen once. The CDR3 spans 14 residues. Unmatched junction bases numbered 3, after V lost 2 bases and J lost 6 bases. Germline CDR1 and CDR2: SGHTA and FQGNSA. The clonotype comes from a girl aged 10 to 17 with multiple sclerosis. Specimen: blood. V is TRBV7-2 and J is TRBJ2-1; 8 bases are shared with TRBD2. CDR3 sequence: CASSLSGSSNEQFF. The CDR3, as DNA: TGTGCCAGCAGCTTAAGCGGGAGCAGCAATGAGCAGTTCTTC. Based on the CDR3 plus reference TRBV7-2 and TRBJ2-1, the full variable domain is GAGVSQSPSNKVTEKGKDVELRCDPISGHTALYWYRQSLGQGLEFLIYFQGNSAPDKSGLPSDRFSAERTGGSVSTLTIQRTQQEDSAVYLCASSLSGSSNEQFFGPGTRLTVL.